This passage covers 14 T cell receptor beta chains from one sample sequenced in a study of shared clonotypes between healthy human individuals (dated by TCRdb to the early 2020s). The library was prepared using the immunoSEQ multiplex PCR assay. Entries here come from immuneACCESS through TCRdb and include only in-frame sequences with V and J called. Some clones fail to appear in such tables; in the studies checked, an unresolved V gene covers under half of the shortfall, and the cause of the remainder is unknown. The sample table contains about 590,000 clones; only one count was recorded for 95% to 96% of them. The ten top clones hold less than 0.13% of the sample. CD8 naive samples were obtained by positive selection for CCR7 among CD45RO-negative cells, yielding a CD45RA+CCR7+ population from which TemRA cells were excluded. Sequencing input: naive CD8+ T cells sorted from blood. The cell subset or site label on this specimen signifies: CD45RA+CCR7+. These receptors were obtained from a woman between 25 and 40 years old in good health.

This clone is a singleton in its sample. The CDR3 protein is CASSSLGKEQFF. The CDR3 DNA follows: TGTGCCAGCAGTAGTTTGGGGAAGGAGCAGTTCTTC. The chain links TRBV7-9 to TRBJ2-1; D unclear. The CDR3 contains 12 residues. Per germline, CDR1 SEHNR and CDR2 FQNEAQ (reference sequence). The V gene lost 6 bases and the J gene lost 10 bases, with 13 bases spanning the gap.

The J gene is TRBJ2-1, the V gene TRBV18, with D uncertain. CDR1 and CDR2 (germline): KGHSH, LQKENI. Trimming took 3 bases from V and 8 from J, leaving 20 bases between them. The CDR3 length is 16 residues. CDR3 DNA: TGTGCCAGCTCACCGGTCGGCGAACCGCCTCGGCATGAGCAGTTCTTC. Protein product: CASSPVGEPPRHEQFF. The full variable domain, its missing parts supplied by reference TRBV18 and TRBJ2-1, is NAGVMQNPRHLVRRRGQEARLRCSPMKGHSHVYWYRQLPEEGLKFMVYLQKENIIDESGMPKERFSAEFPKEGPSILRIQQVVRGDSAAYFCASSPVGEPPRHEQFFGPGTRLTVL.

Concerning this clone: Other DNA variants within this sample encode the same CDR3. The rearrangement links TRBV27 to TRBJ1-1; tentatively, D is TRBD1 (6 bases). Trimming stripped 3 bases from V and 1 base from J, with 6 bases between. This CDR3 has 13 amino acids. Germline values: CDR1 MNHEY, CDR2 SMNVEV (reference sequence). The CDR3 region is CASSLTGNTEAFF. As DNA, the CDR3 is TGTGCCAGCAGTTTGACAGGGAACACTGAAGCTTTCTTT.

In the case of this clone: This specimen includes other DNA sequences encoding the same CDR3. The V and J genes are TRBV6-5 and TRBJ1-1; no firm D call. V shed 6 bases and J shed 7 bases, with 9 bases lying between them. The length of the CDR3 is 11 residues. Germline loops: CDR1 MNHEY, CDR2 SVGAGI. CDR3 sequence: CASSYGSEAFF. The DNA of the CDR3 is TGTGCCAGCAGCTACGGCAGTGAAGCTTTCTTT.

This sequence joins TRBV15 and TRBJ2-5; the D gene could be TRBD1 or TRBD2 (5 bases each). Germline V CDR1 and CDR2: LNHNV, YYDKDF (reference sequence). V was shortened by 1 base and J by 4 bases, with 13 bases between the two germline ends. CDR3 length equals 15 residues. The CDR3 protein is CATSRGGGGRETQYF. CDR3 nucleotide sequence: TGTGCCACCAGCAGAGGTGGGGGTGGAAGAGAGACCCAGTACTTC.

This rearrangement joins TRBV14 to TRBJ2-7; perhaps TRBD2 as D (6 bases). Germline assignment: CDR1 SGHDN and CDR2 FVKESK. CDR3 length equals 12 residues. Trimming left V 4 bases short and J 7 bases short, with 11 bases between. The CDR3 sequence is CASSLWGGEQYF. As DNA, the CDR3 is TGTGCCAGCAGCCTCTGGGGAGGAGAGCAGTACTTC. Together with reference TRBV14 and TRBJ2-7, the CDR3 gives the full variable domain: EAGVTQFPSHSVIEKGQTVTLRCDPISGHDNLYWYRRVMGKEIKFLLHFVKESKQDESGMPNNRFLAERTGGTYSTLKVQPAELEDSGVYFCASSLWGGEQYFGPGTRLTVT.

The rearrangement joins TRBV4-1 to TRBJ1-1; no clear D. Germline V lookup: CDR1 MGHRA, CDR2 YSYEKL. The CDR3 runs to 15 residues. The V gene lost 4 bases and the J gene lost 1 base, with 13 bases spanning the gap. DNA of the CDR3: TGCGCCAGCAGCCGATCTGAGCTTTCGAACACTGAAGCTTTCTTT. Translating gives CASSRSELSNTEAFF.

The rearrangement links TRBV28 to TRBJ2-7, with D maybe TRBD2 (6 bases). This CDR3 spans 13 amino acids. V was trimmed by 5 bases and J by 3 bases, leaving 11 bases between them. Germline V CDR1 and CDR2: MDHEN, SYDVKM. The CDR3, as DNA: TGTGCCAGCAGTGAGACGGACTACTACGAGCAGTACTTC. It is translated as CASSETDYYEQYF.

The chain joins TRBV5-1 to TRBJ2-7; D possibly matches TRBD1 or TRBD2 (5 bases each). CDR1 and CDR2 from the germline V gene are SGHRS and YFSETQ. The CDR3 has 13 amino acids. The V end lost 0 bases, the J end lost 7 bases, and 11 bases lay between the germline ends. In DNA form, the CDR3 reads TGCGCCAGCAGCTTGGCTCAGGGCGGGGAGCAGTACTTC. This sequence encodes CASSLAQGGEQYF. Full variable domain (outside the CDR3, taken from reference TRBV5-1 and TRBJ2-7): KAGVTQTPRYLIKTRGQQVTLSCSPISGHRSVSWYQQTPGQGLQFLFEYFSETQRNKGNFPGRFSGRQFSNSRSEMNVSTLELGDSALYLCASSLAQGGEQYFGPGTRLTVT.

The chain has TRBV30 and TRBJ2-7; a possible D gene is TRBD1 (5 bases). Germline assignment: CDR1 GTSNPN and CDR2 SVGIG (reference sequence). V gave up 2 bases and J gave up 0 bases, with 8 bases separating them. The length of the CDR3 is 13 residues. CDR3 DNA sequence: TGTGCCTGGAGTTTGGGGCACTCCTACGAGCAGTACTTC. This encodes CAWSLGHSYEQYF.

V usage is TRBV19 and J usage is TRBJ1-2, with D perhaps matching TRBD1 (5 bases). V lost 11 bases to trimming and J lost 3 bases, with 22 bases between them. The CDR3 is made up of 15 amino acids. Germline CDR1 and CDR2: LNHDA and SQIVND (reference sequence). Here the CDR3 reads CASYAGREEDYGYTF. CDR3 bases: TGTGCCTCCTATGCTGGCAGGGAGGAAGACTATGGCTACACCTTC.

This chain links TRBV27 with TRBJ2-1, with D perhaps TRBD2 (6 bases). This CDR3 comprises 13 residues. V was shortened by 2 bases and J by 4 bases, with 6 bases between the two germline ends. Germline V CDR1 and CDR2: MNHEY, SMNVEV (reference sequence). The CDR3 reads CASSLREYNEQFF. CDR3 DNA sequence: TGTGCCAGCAGTTTACGGGAGTACAATGAGCAGTTCTTC.

This chain uses TRBV19 with TRBJ1-1; D call uncertain. The germline V and J ends were trimmed by 0 bases and 0 bases, with 11 bases remaining between them. The germline V gene encodes CDR1 LNHDA and CDR2 SQIVND (reference sequence). The CDR3 length is 16 residues. For the CDR3, the DNA is TGTGCCAGTAGTATAGATTTAGAGAGCATGAACACTGAAGCTTTCTTT. This sequence encodes CASSIDLESMNTEAFF.

The chain uses TRBV4-1 and TRBJ2-1; no definite D call. There are 13 residues in the CDR3. Between the trimmed V and J ends, which lost 4 bases and 7 bases, there was a span of 11 bases. Germline lookup yields CDR1 MGHRA and CDR2 YSYEKL. The CDR3: CASSRQGVNEQFF. For the CDR3, the DNA is TGCGCCAGCAGCCGGCAAGGAGTGAATGAGCAGTTCTTC.